The 18 T cell receptor beta chains listed next were all sequenced from one sample in a study of blood T cell repertoires in COVID-19. Here immunoSEQ multiplex PCR was the method, and the copy in TCRdb shows in-frame clones only, minus some. The table lists 150,000 to 200,000 clones, over 75% of them singletons, with 2.5% to 3.5% in the top ten. The specimen sequenced was peripheral blood. Every receptor here comes from a woman older than 75 with active or convalescent COVID-19.

The V call is TRBV7-2, the J call TRBJ1-2; D perhaps matches TRBD1 (5 bases). Germline V CDR1 and CDR2: SGHTA, FQGNSA. The V gene lost 6 bases and the J gene lost 2 bases, with 13 bases spanning the gap. The CDR3 totals 14 residues. CDR3 nucleotide sequence: TGTGCCAGCAGTAAAGTATACAGGAACTATGGCTACACCTTC. Encoded protein: CASSKVYRNYGYTF.

The chain employs TRBV5-1 and TRBJ1-1, with D uncertain. Germline V gene lookup returns CDR1 SGHRS and CDR2 YFSETQ. Trimming stripped 4 bases from V and 0 bases from J, with 13 bases between. The CDR3 contains 15 residues. The CDR3 reads CASSPLATVNTEAFF. The CDR3 DNA sequence: TGCGCCAGCAGCCCCTTGGCCACAGTGAACACTGAAGCTTTCTTT.

This clone was counted once. The V gene is TRBV27, the J gene TRBJ1-2; D remains ambiguous. Germline lookup yields CDR1 MNHEY and CDR2 SMNVEV (reference sequence). This CDR3 region has 12 residues. The V end was cut by 2 bases, the J end by 5 bases, with 6 bases between. DNA for the CDR3: TGTGCCAGCAGTTTACGAGGGTATGGCTACACCTTC. Amino acid sequence: CASSLRGYGYTF.

The chain has TRBV23-1 and TRBJ1-6; a weak D match, TRBD1 (6 bases). TRBV23-1 qualifies as an ORF whose function is uncertain. The V end lost 4 bases, the J end lost 12 bases, and 16 bases lay between the germline ends. The CDR3 runs 14 residues. The CDR3 bases are TGCGCCAGCAGTCCTGGACAGCGAGCCGGACCCCTCCACTTT. Amino acid sequence: CASSPGQRAGPLHF.

The V call is TRBV9, the J call TRBJ1-1, with TRBD1 matching over 11 bases. J lost 1 base, V lost 4 bases, and 9 bases had no gene match. Germline lookup yields CDR1 SGDLS and CDR2 YYNGEE. CDR3 length: 17 residues. The CDR3 DNA reads as TGTGCCAGCAGCCCCCTAGGACAGGGGGCCGGGAACACTGAAGCTTTCTTT. It is translated as CASSPLGQGAGNTEAFF.

The rearrangement joins TRBV4-1 to TRBJ2-1; possible D gene TRBD2, 6 bases. V lost 1 base and J 4 bases, leaving 8 bases between the germline ends. The CDR3 has 14 amino acids. CDR1 and CDR2 from the germline V gene are MGHRA and YSYEKL. CDR3 sequence reads: CASSQVGGYNEQFF. The CDR3 DNA reads as TGCGCCAGCAGCCAAGTGGGGGGATACAATGAGCAGTTCTTC.

The count of this clone is one. The chain uses TRBV20-1 and TRBJ1-2; weak D call: TRBD1 (6 bases). Trimming took off 3 bases at V and 3 bases at J, with 17 bases between the two ends. Germline CDR1 and CDR2: DFQATT and SNEGSKA (reference sequence). This CDR3 is built from 15 residues. CDR3 DNA sequence: TGCAGTGCTAGTGCCCTAGGACAGCCTGACTATGGCTACACCTTC. Translating it yields CSASALGQPDYGYTF.

V and J are TRBV6-1 and TRBJ2-7; 8 bases match TRBD2. Germline V gene sequence: CDR1 MNHNS, CDR2 SASEGT. The ends lost 1 base at V and 2 bases at J; junction bases unmatched: 4. The CDR3 spans 15 residues. The CDR3 nucleotides read TGTGCCAGCAGTGAAGGCGGGGGGTCCGCCTACGAGCAGTACTTC. Residues: CASSEGGGSAYEQYF.

This clone has more than one count but fewer than ten. The chain links TRBV5-4 to TRBJ1-2; TRBD1 is a possible D gene (5 bases). CDR1 is SGHNT and CDR2 is YYREEE in the germline V gene (reference sequence). The CDR3 spans 18 residues. Trimming left V 3 bases short and J 1 base short, with 22 bases between. This chain's CDR3 is CASSSEYSSRQGNYGYTF. The CDR3 DNA sequence: TGTGCCAGCAGCTCCGAATACTCCTCCCGCCAGGGTAACTATGGCTACACCTTC.

This clone was detected only once. The chain joins TRBV5-6 to TRBJ1-2; D is ambiguous. The germline V gene has CDR1 SGHDT and CDR2 YYEEEE. V was pared by 4 bases and J by 4 bases, with 14 bases between. The CDR3 is 14 residues long. In DNA form, the CDR3 reads TGTGCCAGCAGCGCCGCCGGACTAACCTATGGCTACACCTTC. It codes for CASSAAGLTYGYTF.

The genes are TRBV18 and TRBJ1-2, with 10 positions matching TRBD1. The CDR3 loop spans 16 amino acids. CDR1 KGHSH and CDR2 LQKENI come from the germline V gene. V lost 3 bases to trimming and J lost 8 bases; unmatched junction nucleotides: 12. The CDR3 region has the DNA TGTGCCAGCTCACCTCTTGGGACAGGGGAGTCATGGGGCTACACCTTC. Protein: CASSPLGTGESWGYTF.

The CDR3 DNA follows: TGTGCCACCAGTGATGTCAACAATCAGCCCCAGCATTTT. This gives the protein CATSDVNNQPQHF. The rearrangement joins TRBV24-1 to TRBJ1-5; no clear D gene. This CDR3 is 13 amino acids long. The V gene lost 3 bases and the J gene lost 3 bases, with 5 bases spanning the gap. Germline values: CDR1 KGHDR, CDR2 SFDVKD.

The V and J genes are TRBV4-2 and TRBJ2-5; D might be TRBD1 (5 bases). Germline assignment: CDR1 LGHNA and CDR2 YNFKEQ. The V end lost 0 bases, the J end lost 7 bases, and 15 bases lay between the germline ends. CDR3 length equals 15 residues. CDR3 DNA: TGTGCCAGCAGCCAAGACAATGCTGGGGCGAGGACCCAGTACTTC. It yields the protein CASSQDNAGARTQYF.

In this sample, this clone turned up once. The V and J genes are TRBV5-8 and TRBJ1-1; TRBD1 matches 9 bases. This CDR3 has 13 amino acids. Germline V gene lookup returns CDR1 SGHTS and CDR2 YDEGEE. The V and J ends lost 7 bases and 5 bases, in that order; junction bases with no gene match: 6. CDR3 sequence (DNA): TGTGCCAGCCGACAGGGGGGTTCAACTGAAGCTTTCTTT. It specifies CASRQGGSTEAFF.

The chain couples TRBV18 to TRBJ1-2; D is ambiguous. The germline V gene has CDR1 KGHSH and CDR2 LQKENI. The V and J ends lost 3 bases and 8 bases respectively, with 19 bases between them. The CDR3 extends over 15 amino acids. CDR3 bases: TGTGCCAGCTCACCTGGAGGACCGCCTTCGGGAGGCTACACCTTC. Residues: CASSPGGPPSGGYTF.

The rearrangement joins TRBV7-2 to TRBJ1-4; D unresolved. Germline CDR1 and CDR2: SGHTA and FQGNSA. This CDR3 comprises 16 residues. The ends were cut back, 0 bases at V and 3 bases at J, with 11 bases in the middle. CDR3 sequence: CASSLALRVSNEKLFF. The CDR3 nucleotides are TGTGCCAGCAGCTTAGCGCTACGGGTATCTAATGAAAAACTGTTTTTT.

J is TRBJ2-5 and V is TRBV28; D uncertain. The CDR3 extends over 13 amino acids. From germline, CDR1 is MDHEN and CDR2 SYDVKM. V lost 5 bases and J lost 1, with 8 bases in between. As DNA, the CDR3 is TGTGCCAGCAGTGCTATTCTCCAAGAGACCCAGTACTTC. It yields the protein CASSAILQETQYF. Full variable domain (missing parts from reference TRBV28 and TRBJ2-5): DVKVTQSSRYLVKRTGEKVFLECVQDMDHENMFWYRQDPGLGLRLIYFSYDVKMKEKGDIPEGYSVSREKKERFSLILESASTNQTSMYLCASSAILQETQYFGPGTRLLVL.

The chain carries TRBV15 and TRBJ1-1, with unresolved D. There are 13 residues in the CDR3. V lost 5 bases to trimming and J lost 0 bases, with 7 bases between them. The germline V gene has CDR1 LNHNV and CDR2 YYDKDF (reference sequence). In nucleotides, the CDR3 is TGTGCCACCAGCGGCCCATTGAACACTGAAGCTTTCTTT. Encoded protein: CATSGPLNTEAFF.